These T cell receptor beta chains were read from a single sample in a study of regulatory T cells in long-lasting Graves disease. TCRdb passed the multiplex PCR reads through MiXCR, listing each CDR3 protein once. The data contain about 350,000 distinct CDR3 sequences, around 15% of them singletons. The sample also formed part of further work on T cells in Graves' hyperthyroidism and ophthalmopathy.

Material: peripheral blood mononuclear cells (PBMCs), obtained at new diagnosis, from a patient treated with antithyroid drugs. The receptors stem from a woman younger than 30 with Graves disease. The CDR3 runs from the conserved cysteine through the conserved F or W. A D gene is named only where the DNA matches it firmly. Not every row has a clone size; where given, it reads once, few, many or a size class.

CDR3nt | CDR3aa | v_gene | abundance | d_gene | j_gene
TGTGCCAGCAGCTTTAGCGGGAGATTGGATACGCAGTATTTT | CASSFSGRLDTQYF | TRBV11-2 | many | TRBD2 | TRBJ2-3
TGTGCCAGTAGTATCGGGGGAGGGGATGAGCAGTTCTTC | CASSIGGGDEQFF | TRBV19 | - | TRBD2 | TRBJ2-1
TGTGCCAGCAGTTTTGCGGGGGACACAGATACGCAGTATTTT | CASSFAGDTDTQYF | TRBV12-3/TRBV12-4 | many | TRBD2 | TRBJ2-3
TGTGCCACCAGTGATCCGGACAGGGTCACAGATACGCAGTATTTT | CATSDPDRVTDTQYF | TRBV24-1 | many | TRBD1 | TRBJ2-3
TGCAGTGCTAGAGTCCAGGGCAGGGTAATGGCCGGGGAGCTGTTTTTT | CSARVQGRVMAGELFF | TRBV20-1 | few | - | TRBJ2-2
TGCGCCAGCAGCTTGGACGGGGGGCGCGGTTACAATGAGCAGTTCTTC | CASSLDGGRGYNEQFF | TRBV5-1 | many | - | TRBJ2-1
TGTGCCAGCAGCCCCAGATTGGGGTCTGGAAACACCATATATTTT | CASSPRLGSGNTIYF | TRBV7-9 | few | - | TRBJ1-3
TGTGCCAGCAACCTCTACAGGGGAAGTCAGCCCCAGCATTTT | CASNLYRGSQPQHF | TRBV6-1 | - | TRBD1 | TRBJ1-5
TGTGCCAGCAGTGAATGGGGGGCAAACACCGGGGAGCTGTTTTTT | CASSEWGANTGELFF | TRBV2 | many | - | TRBJ2-2
TGTGCCAGCAGCTTCCCCGGGACTTCCTACCAAGAGACCCAGTACTTC | CASSFPGTSYQETQYF | TRBV7-9 | many | - | TRBJ2-5
TGTGCCTGGACTGCCGGCGGAAATGAAAAACTGTTTTTT | CAWTAGGNEKLFF | TRBV30 | - | - | TRBJ1-4
TGCGCCAGCAGCTTCTCTGGATCTTTAGCGGGAGGGCCTTCAGGCGGGGAGCTGTTTTTT | CASSFSGSLAGGPSGGELFF | TRBV5-1 | few | TRBD2 | TRBJ2-2
TGTGCCAGCAGTTACTCGCCGGCGGCCACTGAAGCTTTCTTT | CASSYSPAATEAFF | TRBV6-5 | many | - | TRBJ1-1
TGCGCCAGCAGCTTGTGGGGAGCCAACCCCTACGAGCAGTACTTC | CASSLWGANPYEQYF | TRBV5-1 | many | - | TRBJ2-7
TGTGCCAGCTCACCACAGACAGGAGGGGAGACCCAGTACTTC | CASSPQTGGETQYF | TRBV18 | many | - | TRBJ2-5
TGTGCCAGCAGCCCAGGGGACAGCTCCTTCTATGGCTACACCTTC | CASSPGDSSFYGYTF | TRBV9 | many | TRBD1 | TRBJ1-2
TGTGCCAGCAGTGAGAACATCGGGGAGCTGTTTTTT | CASSENIGELFF | TRBV6-1 | few | - | TRBJ2-2
TGTGCCAGCAGACGGGACTTTAATTCACCCCTCCACTTT | CASRRDFNSPLHF | TRBV6-1 | few | - | TRBJ1-6
TGTGCCAGCAGCCGGGACAGGGCGTACGAGCAGTACTTC | CASSRDRAYEQYF | TRBV2 | many | TRBD1 | TRBJ2-7
TGTGCCTGGAGTAGGTCAGTGAACACTGAAGCTTTCTTT | CAWSRSVNTEAFF | TRBV30 | many | - | TRBJ1-1
TGTGCCAGTACGAAGCGGACTAGCGGTCCCTACTCCTACAATGAGCAGTTCTTC | CASTKRTSGPYSYNEQFF | TRBV7-8 | many | TRBD2 | TRBJ2-1
TGTGCCAGTAGTATGACTGGACAGGGGGCCAAGGCCCAGCATTTT | CASSMTGQGAKAQHF | TRBV19 | few | TRBD1 | TRBJ1-5
TGCGCCAGCAGCTTCGCTAGCGGGGGTTACACAGATACGCAGTATTTT | CASSFASGGYTDTQYF | TRBV5-1 | many | TRBD2 | TRBJ2-3
TGCAGTGCTAAGGGACTAGCGGGAATTACAGATACGCAGTATTTT | CSAKGLAGITDTQYF | TRBV20-1 | many | TRBD2 | TRBJ2-3
TGTGCCAGCAGTTTGAATAGTGGAGACGTAGGAAAACTGTTTTTT | CASSLNSGDVGKLFF | TRBV2 | - | - | TRBJ1-4
TGTGCCAGCAGCTCTCGTACTGCGGGCACAGATACGCAGTATTTT | CASSSRTAGTDTQYF | TRBV5-4 | - | - | TRBJ2-3
TGTGCCAGCAGCTTTCAACGGGGGCTCCAAGAGACCCAGTACTTC | CASSFQRGLQETQYF | TRBV7-9 | many | - | TRBJ2-5
TGTGCCAGCAGCTTGGGGGACAAAAAGGCGCAGTACTTC | CASSLGDKKAQYF | TRBV7-9 | many | - | TRBJ2-7
TGTGCCACCAGTGCTGACTGGGGCTCCTACAATGAGCAGTTCTTC | CATSADWGSYNEQFF | TRBV24-1 | many | - | TRBJ2-1
TGTGCTAGTGGTTTCGGAACCGGGGGCTATGGCTACACCTTC | CASGFGTGGYGYTF | TRBV12-5 | - | - | TRBJ1-2
TGTGCCAGCAGTGATGGTCCCTACGAGCAGTACTTC | CASSDGPYEQYF | TRBV2 | many | - | TRBJ2-7
TGTGCCAGCAGCGTAGGATCGGGGAACACAGATACGCAGTATTTT | CASSVGSGNTDTQYF | TRBV9 | - | - | TRBJ2-3
TGCGCCAGCAGCCAAGAGCGGTGGGGGCAGTACGAGCAGTACTTC | CASSQERWGQYEQYF | TRBV4-1 | - | - | TRBJ2-7
TGCGCCAGCAGCCTCAGGGGGCTCCGTTCACCCCTCCACTTT | CASSLRGLRSPLHF | TRBV5-1 | many | TRBD1 | TRBJ1-6
TGTGCCAGCATTGGCAGATCTGGAAACACCATATATTTT | CASIGRSGNTIYF | TRBV28 | many | - | TRBJ1-3
TGTGCCAGCAGCTTAGGTAGGGACTCGAACACTGAAGCTTTCTTT | CASSLGRDSNTEAFF | TRBV7-3 | many | - | TRBJ1-1
TGCGCCAGCAGCGTAACACAGGTAAAGCAGTTCTTC | CASSVTQVKQFF | TRBV5-1 | few | - | TRBJ2-1
TGCAGCGTTGCCCTAGCAGTGGGAAATTCACCCCTCCACTTT | CSVALAVGNSPLHF | TRBV29-1 | - | - | TRBJ1-6
TGTGCCAGCAGCCAAGACGACAGGACCACTAATGAAAAACTGTTTTTT | CASSQDDRTTNEKLFF | TRBV3-1 | many | - | TRBJ1-4
TGTGCCTGGAGTGGAGTCACTGAAGCTTTCTTT | CAWSGVTEAFF | TRBV30 | many | - | TRBJ1-1
TGTGCCAGCACCTTTGGTTTGGGTAAGACGGCCAAAAACATTCAGTACTTC | CASTFGLGKTAKNIQYF | TRBV28 | - | - | TRBJ2-4
TGTGCCAGCAGTGATTCCGTGACAGGGAAGGATGGCTACACCTTC | CASSDSVTGKDGYTF | TRBV2 | many | TRBD1 | TRBJ1-2
TGCAGTGCTAGAGATCGTAGCGGGACGTACAATGAGCAGTTCTTC | CSARDRSGTYNEQFF | TRBV20-1 | - | TRBD2 | TRBJ2-1
TGTGCCAGCAGCTTAGGATTCCGGGCCCCACAGAACATTCAGTACTTC | CASSLGFRAPQNIQYF | TRBV11-2 | many | - | TRBJ2-4
TGCGCCAGCAGCCAAGATAGGCGGGGGGTTTACAATGAGCAGTTCTTC | CASSQDRRGVYNEQFF | TRBV4-1 | - | TRBD2 | TRBJ2-1
TGTGCCACGTCTAACAGGGAGGATACGCAGTATTTT | CATSNREDTQYF | TRBV15 | many | - | TRBJ2-3
TGTGCCAGCAGTGAAGGTAGATACGAGCAGTACTTC | CASSEGRYEQYF | TRBV6-1 | many | - | TRBJ2-7
TGTGCCAGCAGCATTGCCCTAGCGGAAGAGACCCAGTACTTC | CASSIALAEETQYF | TRBV7-9 | - | TRBD2 | TRBJ2-5
TGTGCCAGCAGCATATCCTCCGCAGGGGCCGAAAAACTGTTTTTT | CASSISSAGAEKLFF | TRBV7-9 | - | - | TRBJ1-4
TGCAGTGCTAGACCCCGGGCAGCCTCCTACAATGAGCAGTTCTTC | CSARPRAASYNEQFF | TRBV20-1 | - | - | TRBJ2-1